The TCR beta chain described here comes from a study of PD-1 blockade in classical Hodgkin lymphoma. Study overall: Nivolumab dosed at 3 mg/kg went to patients intravenously every 2 weeks.

Study observations and caveats: Prior to therapy, complete responders displayed diversity much like that of newly diagnosed patients. Relapsed/refractory patients reportedly had the lowest baseline TCR diversity, below newly diagnosed patients, who were below healthy donors.

The CDR3 is made up of 14 amino acids. Germline assignment: CDR1 LGHNA and CDR2 YNFKEQ. The V gene end was trimmed by 5 bases and the J gene end by 3 bases; junction bases not matched to a gene: 3. Clones were sequenced by immunoSEQ multiplex PCR, and TCRdb holds only the in-frame ones, with some missing. The data contain about 17,000 clones, roughly 65% of them singletons. Time point indicated: cycle 4 day 1 (C4D1), after less than 7 weeks of nivolumab. Brentuximab vedotin exposure varied among the patients, all of whom had relapsed after autologous stem cell transplantation. In the case of this clone: The target antigen is unknown.

The material was peripheral blood mononuclear cells (PBMCs), obtained before the fourth cycle of nivolumab. The sequence was collected from a human donor with classical Hodgkin lymphoma. The chain joins TRBV4-2 to TRBJ2-7, with 11 bases aligning to TRBD2. As DNA, the CDR3 is TGTGCCAGCAGCGGGACTAGCGGAAACTACGAGCAGTACTTC. This encodes CASSGTSGNYEQYF.